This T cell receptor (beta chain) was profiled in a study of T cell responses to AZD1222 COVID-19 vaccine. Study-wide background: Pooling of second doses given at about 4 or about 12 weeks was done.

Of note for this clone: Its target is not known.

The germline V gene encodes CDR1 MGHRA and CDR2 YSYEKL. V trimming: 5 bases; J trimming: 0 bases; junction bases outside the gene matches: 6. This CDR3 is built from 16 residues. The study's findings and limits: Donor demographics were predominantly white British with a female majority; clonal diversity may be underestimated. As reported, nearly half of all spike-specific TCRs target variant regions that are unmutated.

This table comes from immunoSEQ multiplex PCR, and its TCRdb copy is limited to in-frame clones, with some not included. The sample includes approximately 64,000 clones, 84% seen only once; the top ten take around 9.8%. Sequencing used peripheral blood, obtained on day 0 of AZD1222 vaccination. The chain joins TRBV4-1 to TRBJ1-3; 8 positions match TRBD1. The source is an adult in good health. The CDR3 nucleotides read TGCGCCAGCAGCGACAGGGGACGGGACTCTGGAAACACCATATATTTT. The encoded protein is CASSDRGRDSGNTIYF.